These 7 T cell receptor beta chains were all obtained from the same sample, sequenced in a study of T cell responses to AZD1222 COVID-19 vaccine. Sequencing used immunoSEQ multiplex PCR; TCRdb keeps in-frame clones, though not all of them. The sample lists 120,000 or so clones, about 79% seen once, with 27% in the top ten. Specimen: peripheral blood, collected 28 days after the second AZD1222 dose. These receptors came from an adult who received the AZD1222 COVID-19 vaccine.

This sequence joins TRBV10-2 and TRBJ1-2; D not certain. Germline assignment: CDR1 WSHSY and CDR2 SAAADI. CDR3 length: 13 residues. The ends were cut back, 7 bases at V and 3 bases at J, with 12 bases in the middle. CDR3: CASTDGRHYGYTF. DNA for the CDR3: TGCGCCAGCACGGACGGGAGACACTATGGCTACACCTTC.

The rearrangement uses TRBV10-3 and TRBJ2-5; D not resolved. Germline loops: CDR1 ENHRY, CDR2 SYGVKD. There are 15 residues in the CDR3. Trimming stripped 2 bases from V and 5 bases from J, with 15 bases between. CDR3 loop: CAISEVLGLGETQYF. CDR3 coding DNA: TGTGCCATCAGTGAGGTTTTGGGGTTAGGCGAGACCCAGTACTTC.

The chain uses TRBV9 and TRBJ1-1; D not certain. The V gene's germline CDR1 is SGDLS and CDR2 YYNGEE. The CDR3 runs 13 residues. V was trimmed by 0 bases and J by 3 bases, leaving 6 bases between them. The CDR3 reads CASSVDIDTEAFF. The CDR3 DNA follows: TGTGCCAGCAGCGTAGATATTGACACTGAAGCTTTCTTT.

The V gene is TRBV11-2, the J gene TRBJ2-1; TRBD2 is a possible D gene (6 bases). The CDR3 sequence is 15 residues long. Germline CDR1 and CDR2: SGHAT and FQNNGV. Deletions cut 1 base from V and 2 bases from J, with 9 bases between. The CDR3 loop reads CASSLVSGAYNEQFF. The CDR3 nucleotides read TGTGCCAGCAGCTTAGTTAGCGGAGCCTACAATGAGCAGTTCTTC.

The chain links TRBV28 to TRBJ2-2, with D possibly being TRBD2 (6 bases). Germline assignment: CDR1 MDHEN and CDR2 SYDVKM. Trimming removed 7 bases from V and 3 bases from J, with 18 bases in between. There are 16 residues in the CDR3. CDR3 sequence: CASKSMGGGDTGELFF. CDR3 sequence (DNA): TGTGCCAGCAAATCTATGGGGGGAGGTGACACCGGGGAGCTGTTTTTT.

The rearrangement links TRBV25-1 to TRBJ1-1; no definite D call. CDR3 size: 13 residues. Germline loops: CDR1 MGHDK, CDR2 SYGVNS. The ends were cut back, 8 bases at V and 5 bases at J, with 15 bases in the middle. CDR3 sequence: CASLPWGSTEAFF. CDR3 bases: TGTGCCAGCCTCCCTTGGGGAAGTACTGAAGCTTTCTTT.

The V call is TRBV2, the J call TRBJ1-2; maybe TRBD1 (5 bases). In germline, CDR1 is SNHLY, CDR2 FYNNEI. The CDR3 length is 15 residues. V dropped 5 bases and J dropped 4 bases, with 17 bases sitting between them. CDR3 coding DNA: TGTGCCAGCAGTACCCAAGACATGAGGGGCTATGGCTACACCTTC. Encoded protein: CASSTQDMRGYGYTF.